A selection of T cell receptor beta chains follows, all from one sample in a study of cytomegalovirus exposure and HLA in healthy donors. The method was immunoSEQ multiplex PCR; TCRdb's version includes in-frame clones alone and lacks a portion of them. The sample includes just over 150,000 clones, approximately 86% of them seen just once. Sequenced input: PBMCs. These receptors all stem from a woman younger than 30 in good health and CMV-seronegative. Each CDR3 is given with its conserved first and last residue.

v_gene	j_gene	CDR3aa
TRBV7-9	TRBJ2-1	CASSLGAQFF
TRBV6-5	TRBJ1-4	CASSYATGGYGEKLFF
TRBV18	TRBJ1-6	CASSPSGGQNSPLHF
TRBV10-3	TRBJ1-2	CAPQAGIPKPSYGYTF
TRBV7-7	TRBJ1-1	CASSQTLNTEAFF
TRBV30	TRBJ2-2	CAWRGLAGDTGELFF
TRBV7-9	TRBJ2-1	CASSSLANEQFF
TRBV28	TRBJ2-2	CASRAGNTGELFF
TRBV5-1	TRBJ1-5	CASSTGRDNQPQHF
TRBV5-1	TRBJ1-1	CASSLAYLGGTNTEAFF
TRBV6-5	TRBJ2-1	CASTDRASYNEQFF
TRBV28	TRBJ2-3	CASSKVSGRGDTQYF
TRBV6-4	TRBJ2-5	CASSDRGRKTTGMKETQYF
TRBV5-4	TRBJ1-4	CASSLTGINEKLFF
TRBV6-6	TRBJ2-5	CASIRAPEETQYF
TRBV6-1	TRBJ2-7	CASSGGQGGEQYF
TRBV27	TRBJ1-1	CASSLSGVGTEAFF
TRBV28	TRBJ1-1	CASDHRDRGNTEAFF
TRBV10-1	TRBJ2-2	CASSPDSSRYTGELFF
TRBV10-3	TRBJ2-1	CAISDSLRTVNEQFF
TRBV27	TRBJ2-3	CASSSTTDRAGDTQYF
TRBV27	TRBJ2-7	CASSFGGAGSYEQYF
TRBV28	TRBJ1-3	CASIEGETIYF
TRBV10-3	TRBJ1-3	CAISDQNGNTIYF
TRBV5-3	TRBJ1-5	CARSLGQLRSHPYSNQPQHF
TRBV20-1	TRBJ1-1	CSASSRFEAFF
TRBV6-4	TRBJ1-5	CASSDPPGQYSNQPQHF
TRBV7-9	TRBJ2-7	CSSSLAAQVSYEQYF
TRBV2	TRBJ1-5	CASSEGQGANQPQHF
TRBV29-1	TRBJ2-5	CSVVVRETQYF
TRBV28	TRBJ2-1	CASSLIRGEHYNEQFF
TRBV4-1	TRBJ2-4	CASSQPPIYGTGVAGRDIQYF
TRBV7-9	TRBJ2-1	CASSLGHANEQFF